This T cell receptor beta chain was documented in a study of prognosis after radiotherapy for stage I lung cancer. V was trimmed by 4 bases and J by 3 bases, leaving 13 bases between them. CDR1 and CDR2 (germline): LGHNA, YNFKEQ. This CDR3 is 14 amino acids long. Ten or more counts support this clonotype. With two-round multiplex PCR, TCR beta CDR3 sequences were amplified from genomic DNA. Initially, in first-round PCR, primers specific to each TRBV and TRBJ gene were used. TCRdb redid the calling of the multiplex PCR reads with MiXCR, one entry per CDR3 protein. The sample holds fewer than 20,000 distinct CDR3 sequences, 35% to 45% seen once.

This specimen was PBMCs, taken before or after stereotactic body radiation therapy (not recorded which). This TCR was recovered from a donor at least 50 years old with non-small cell lung cancer. The gene calls are TRBV4-2 and TRBJ2-7; D is perhaps TRBD1 (6 bases). CDR3 sequence reads: CASSPARGGYEQYF. The CDR3 DNA follows: TGTGCCAGCAGCCCCGCTAGAGGGGGCTACGAGCAGTACTTC.